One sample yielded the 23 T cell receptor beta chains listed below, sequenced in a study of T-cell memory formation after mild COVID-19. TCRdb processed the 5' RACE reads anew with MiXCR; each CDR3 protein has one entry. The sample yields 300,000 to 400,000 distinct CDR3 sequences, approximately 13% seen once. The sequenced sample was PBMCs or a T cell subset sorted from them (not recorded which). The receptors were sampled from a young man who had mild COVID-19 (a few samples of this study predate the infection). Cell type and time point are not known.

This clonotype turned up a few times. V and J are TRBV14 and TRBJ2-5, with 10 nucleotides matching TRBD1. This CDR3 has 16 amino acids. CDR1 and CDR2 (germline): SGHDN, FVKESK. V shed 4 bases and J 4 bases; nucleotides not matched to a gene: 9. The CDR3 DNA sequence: TGTGCCAGCAGCCGTCTGACAGGGGGCTTTCGAGAGACCCAGTACTTC. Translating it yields CASSRLTGGFRETQYF.

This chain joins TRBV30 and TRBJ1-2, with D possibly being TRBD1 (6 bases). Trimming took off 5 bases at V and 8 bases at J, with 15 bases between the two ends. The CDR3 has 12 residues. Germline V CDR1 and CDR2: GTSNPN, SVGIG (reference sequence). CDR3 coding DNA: TGTGCCTGGTCGAACTCGGGGGCAGGCTACACCTTC. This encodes CAWSNSGAGYTF.

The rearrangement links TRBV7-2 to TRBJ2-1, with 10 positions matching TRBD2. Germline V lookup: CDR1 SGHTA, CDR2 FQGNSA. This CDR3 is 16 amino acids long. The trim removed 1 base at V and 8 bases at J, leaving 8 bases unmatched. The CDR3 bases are TGTGCCAGCAGCTTAGTTGGGAGCGGGGGGGCCGATGAGCAGTTCTTC. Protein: CASSLVGSGGADEQFF.

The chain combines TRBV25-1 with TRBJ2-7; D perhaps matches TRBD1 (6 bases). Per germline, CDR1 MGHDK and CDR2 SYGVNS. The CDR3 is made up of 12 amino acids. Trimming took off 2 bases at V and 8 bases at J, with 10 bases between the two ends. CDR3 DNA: TGTGCCAGCAGTGAACAGGGGCCACAGCAGTACTTC. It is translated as CASSEQGPQQYF.

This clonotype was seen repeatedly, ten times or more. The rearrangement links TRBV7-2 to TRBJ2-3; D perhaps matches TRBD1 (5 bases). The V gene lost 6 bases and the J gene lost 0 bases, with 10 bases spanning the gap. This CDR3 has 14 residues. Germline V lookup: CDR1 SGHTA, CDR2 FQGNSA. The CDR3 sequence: CASRTTASTDTQYF. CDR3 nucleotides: TGTGCCAGCAGGACGACAGCTAGCACAGATACGCAGTATTTT.

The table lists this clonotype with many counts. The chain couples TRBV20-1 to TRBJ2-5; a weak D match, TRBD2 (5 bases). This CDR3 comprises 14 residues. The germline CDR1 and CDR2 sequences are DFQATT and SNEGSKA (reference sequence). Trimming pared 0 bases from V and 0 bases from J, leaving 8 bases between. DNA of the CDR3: TGCAGTGCTAGAGATTCCGGGGACCAAGAGACCCAGTACTTC. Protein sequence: CSARDSGDQETQYF.

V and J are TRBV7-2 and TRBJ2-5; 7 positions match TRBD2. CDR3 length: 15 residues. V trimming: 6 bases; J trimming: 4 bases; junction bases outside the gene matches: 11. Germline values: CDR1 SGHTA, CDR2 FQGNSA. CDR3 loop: CASSKAAGELETQYF. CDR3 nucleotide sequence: TGTGCCAGCAGTAAGGCCGCGGGGGAGTTAGAGACCCAGTACTTC.

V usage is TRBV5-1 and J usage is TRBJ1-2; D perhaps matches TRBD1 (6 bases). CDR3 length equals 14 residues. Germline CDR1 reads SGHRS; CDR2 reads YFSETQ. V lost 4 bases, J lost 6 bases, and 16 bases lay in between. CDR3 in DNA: TGCGCCAGCAGCCCGAGGACAGTGAACGATGGCTACACCTTC. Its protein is CASSPRTVNDGYTF.

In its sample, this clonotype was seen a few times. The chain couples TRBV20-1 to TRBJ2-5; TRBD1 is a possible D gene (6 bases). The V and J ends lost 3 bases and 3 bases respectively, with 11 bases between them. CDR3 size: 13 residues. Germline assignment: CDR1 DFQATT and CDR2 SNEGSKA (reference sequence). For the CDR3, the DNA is TGCAGTGCTAGGGTTCGGACAGAAGAGACCCAGTACTTC. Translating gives CSARVRTEETQYF.

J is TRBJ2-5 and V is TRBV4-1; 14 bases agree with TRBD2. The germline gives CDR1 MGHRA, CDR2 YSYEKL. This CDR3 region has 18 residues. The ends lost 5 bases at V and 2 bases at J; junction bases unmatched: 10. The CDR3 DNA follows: TGCGCCAGCAGCAAAGGAGGACTAGCGGGGGGCCGGCAAGAGACCCAGTACTTC. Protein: CASSKGGLAGGRQETQYF.

The CDR3: CASSLTYTGELFF. The CDR3 region has the DNA TGTGCCAGCAGTCTCACCTACACCGGGGAGCTGTTTTTT. The chain joins TRBV9 to TRBJ2-2; D is ambiguous. CDR3 length equals 13 residues. V was clipped by 5 bases and J by 3 bases, with 8 bases between them. Germline CDR1 reads SGDLS; CDR2 reads YYNGEE. Full variable domain (missing parts from reference TRBV9 and TRBJ2-2): DSGVTQTPKHLITATGQRVTLRCSPRSGDLSVYWYQQSLDQGLQFLIQYYNGEERAKGNILERFSAQQFPDLHSELNLSSLELGDSALYFCASSLTYTGELFFGEGSRLTVL.

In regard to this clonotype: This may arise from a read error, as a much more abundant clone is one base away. The CDR3 DNA reads as TGCAGTGCTAGAGAGGTTGAAGATACCCAGTACTTC. Its translation is CSAREVEDTQYF. This chain uses TRBV20-1 with TRBJ2-5; D is ambiguous. The CDR3 length is 12 residues. The germline V gene encodes CDR1 DFQATT and CDR2 SNEGSKA (reference sequence).

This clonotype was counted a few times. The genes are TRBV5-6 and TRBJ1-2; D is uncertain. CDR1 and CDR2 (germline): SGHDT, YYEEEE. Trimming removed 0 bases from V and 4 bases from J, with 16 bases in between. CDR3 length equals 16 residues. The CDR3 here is CASSLEGLQTGYGYTF. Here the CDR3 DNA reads TGTGCCAGCAGCTTGGAAGGCCTACAAACGGGCTATGGCTACACCTTC.

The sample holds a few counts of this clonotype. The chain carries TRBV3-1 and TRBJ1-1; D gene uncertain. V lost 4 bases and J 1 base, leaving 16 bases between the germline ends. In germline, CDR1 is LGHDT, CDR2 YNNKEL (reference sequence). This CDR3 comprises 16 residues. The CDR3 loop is CASSRRPGEGNTEAFF. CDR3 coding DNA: TGTGCCAGCAGCCGACGGCCCGGCGAGGGGAACACTGAAGCTTTCTTT.

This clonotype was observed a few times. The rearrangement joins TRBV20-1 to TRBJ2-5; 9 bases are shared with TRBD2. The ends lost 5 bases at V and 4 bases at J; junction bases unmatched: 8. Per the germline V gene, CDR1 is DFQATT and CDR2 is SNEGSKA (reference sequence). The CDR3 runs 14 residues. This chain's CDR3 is CSAPQRSGGETQYF. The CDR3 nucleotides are TGCAGTGCTCCGCAACGTAGCGGGGGAGAGACCCAGTACTTC.

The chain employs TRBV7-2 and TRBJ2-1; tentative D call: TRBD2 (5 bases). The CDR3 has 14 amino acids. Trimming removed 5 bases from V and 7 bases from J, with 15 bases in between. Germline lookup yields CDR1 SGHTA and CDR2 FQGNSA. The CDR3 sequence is CASSRIRGLNEQFF. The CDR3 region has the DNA TGTGCCAGCAGCCGCATCCGGGGTTTGAATGAGCAGTTCTTC.

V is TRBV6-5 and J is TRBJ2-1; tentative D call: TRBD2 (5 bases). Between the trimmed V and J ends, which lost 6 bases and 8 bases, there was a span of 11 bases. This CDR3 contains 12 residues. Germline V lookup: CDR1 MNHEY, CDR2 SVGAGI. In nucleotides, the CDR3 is TGTGCCAGCAGGGGCGCGGAGGATGAGCAGTTCTTC. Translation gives CASRGAEDEQFF.

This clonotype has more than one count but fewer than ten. The CDR3 is CASSSTGIGPGNEQFF. In DNA, the CDR3 is TGCGCCAGCAGCTCGACAGGTATCGGGCCTGGCAATGAGCAGTTCTTC. This rearrangement joins TRBV5-1 to TRBJ2-1; TRBD1 is a possible D gene (6 bases). The CDR3 consists of 16 residues. V was clipped by 3 bases and J by 6 bases, with 19 bases between them. Per germline, CDR1 SGHRS and CDR2 YFSETQ.

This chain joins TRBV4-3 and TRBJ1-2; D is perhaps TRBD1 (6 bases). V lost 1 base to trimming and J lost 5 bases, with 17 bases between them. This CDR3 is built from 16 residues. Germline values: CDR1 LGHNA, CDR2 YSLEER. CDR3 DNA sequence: TGCGCCAGCAGCCAAGGGACAGCCTCTGAGGTTTATGGCTACACCTTC. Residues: CASSQGTASEVYGYTF.

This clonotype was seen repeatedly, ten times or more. As DNA, the CDR3 is TGCGCCAGCAGCCAAGAGGTGACAGGAGATTCACCCCTCCACTTT. Its translation: CASSQEVTGDSPLHF. J is TRBJ1-6 and V is TRBV4-1; a weak D match, TRBD1 (6 bases). The CDR3 contains 15 residues. Trimming removed 0 bases at V and 8 bases at J, with 11 bases between. The V gene's germline CDR1 is MGHRA and CDR2 YSYEKL.

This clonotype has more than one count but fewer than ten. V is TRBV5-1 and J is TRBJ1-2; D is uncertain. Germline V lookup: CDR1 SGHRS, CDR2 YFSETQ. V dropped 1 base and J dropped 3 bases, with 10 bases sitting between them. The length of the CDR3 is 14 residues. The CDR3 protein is CASSLKNEDYGYTF. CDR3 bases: TGCGCCAGCAGCTTGAAGAATGAAGACTATGGCTACACCTTC.

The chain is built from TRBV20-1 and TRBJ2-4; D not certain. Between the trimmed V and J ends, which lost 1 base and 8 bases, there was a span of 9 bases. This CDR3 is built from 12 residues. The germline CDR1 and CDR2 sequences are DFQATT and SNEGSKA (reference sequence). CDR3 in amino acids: CSARVGGDIQYF. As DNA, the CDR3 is TGCAGTGCTAGAGTCGGCGGAGACATTCAGTACTTC.

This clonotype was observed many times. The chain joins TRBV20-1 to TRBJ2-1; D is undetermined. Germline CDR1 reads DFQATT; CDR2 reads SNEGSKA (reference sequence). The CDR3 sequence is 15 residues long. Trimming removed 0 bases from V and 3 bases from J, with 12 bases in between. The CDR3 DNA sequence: TGCAGTGCTAGAGATAGGTCGGCAGTCTACAATGAGCAGTTCTTC. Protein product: CSARDRSAVYNEQFF.